This record looks at one T cell receptor (beta chain) sequence and its context. Profiled with immunoSEQ multiplex PCR; TCRdb holds only in-frame clones, not every one. The sample records some 89,000 clones, just over 90% being singletons. The data stem from a study of blood T cell repertoires in COVID-19. Trimming took 4 bases from V and 4 from J, leaving 7 bases between them. The CDR3 is made up of 12 amino acids. The germline V gene has CDR1 SEHNR and CDR2 FQNEAQ (reference sequence). Material for sequencing was peripheral blood. The genes are TRBV7-9 and TRBJ1-2; the D is unclear. This sequence was found in a man aged 55-75 years with acute or convalescent COVID-19. CDR3 loop: CASSSVLYGYTF. The CDR3 DNA is TGTGCCAGCAGCTCCGTACTCTATGGCTACACCTTC. Together with reference TRBV7-9 and TRBJ1-2, the CDR3 gives the full variable domain: DTGVSQNPRHKITKRGQNVTFRCDPISEHNRLYWYRQTLGQGPEFLTYFQNEAQLEKSRLLSDRFSAERPKGSFSTLEIQRTEQGDSAMYLCASSSVLYGYTFGSGTRLTVV.